Sequencing of this T cell receptor (beta chain) was carried out in a study of T cell responses to AZD1222 COVID-19 vaccine. Assay: immunoSEQ multiplex PCR; the TCRdb copy retains only in-frame clones and omits some. The table has about 170,000 clones, roughly 90% seen once; the top ten hold 1.6%. Regarding this clone: Its antigen is still unknown.

V was pared by 2 bases and J by 7 bases, with 7 bases between. The CDR3 sequence is 12 residues long. Germline CDR1 is SNHLY and CDR2 is FYNNEI. General observations from the study: Regions left unmutated in variants are reportedly the target of nearly half of spike-specific TCRs. Regions 160-218 and 743-854 dominated among vaccine-associated CD4 TCRs spanning spike. The study identified only a handful of AZD1222 recipients as seropositive at baseline.

The TCR was taken from an adult in good health. Material: peripheral blood, obtained on day 0 of AZD1222 vaccination. The chain joins TRBV2 to TRBJ2-3; D gene unclear. CDR3 region: CASSELGNTQYF. For the CDR3, the DNA is TGTGCCAGCAGTGAATTAGGGAATACGCAGTATTTT. Full variable domain (rest looked up from reference TRBV2 and TRBJ2-3): EPEVTQTPSHQVTQMGQEVILRCVPISNHLYFYWYRQILGQKVEFLVSFYNNEISEKSEIFDDQFSVERPDGSNFTLKIRSTKLEDSAMYFCASSELGNTQYFGPGTRLTVL.